The next 14 T cell receptor beta chains were all read from a single sample in a study of a mutant IDH1 vaccine in newly diagnosed glioma. Here immunoSEQ multiplex PCR was the method, and the copy in TCRdb shows in-frame clones only, minus some. Here the sample spans about 52,000 clones, 91% being singletons. This sample's time point: week 11, during vaccination. With topical imiquimod, each dose of the vaccine consisted of 300 ug of mutant IDH1 20-mer peptide. These TCRs' antigens remain unknown. The input for sequencing was PBMCs, taken from a glioma patient whose treatment included an IDH1 peptide vaccine. All receptors come from a man in his forties or fifties with glioma.

This rearrangement joins TRBV19 to TRBJ2-7; D unclear. Trimming left V 4 bases short and J 1 base short, with 8 bases between. CDR1 is LNHDA and CDR2 is SQIVND in the germline V gene (reference sequence). The CDR3 sequence is 13 residues long. This chain's CDR3 is CASSRAGSYEQYF. The CDR3 nucleotides read TGTGCCAGTAGTAGGGCCGGATCCTACGAGCAGTACTTC.

This rearrangement joins TRBV10-3 to TRBJ2-3, with TRBD2 identical over 8 bases. The CDR3 has 15 residues. The ends lost 6 bases at V and 2 bases at J; junction bases unmatched: 7. The germline V gene has CDR1 ENHRY and CDR2 SYGVKD. The CDR3 bases are TGTGCCATCAGCCAAAGCGGGGGACACACAGATACGCAGTATTTT. It codes for CAISQSGGHTDTQYF.

V usage is TRBV28 and J usage is TRBJ1-1; 8 bases agree with TRBD1. Germline V lookup: CDR1 MDHEN, CDR2 SYDVKM. The CDR3 is 16 amino acids. With 5 bases clipped from V and 1 base from J, the junction kept 9 bases outside the gene matches. Here the CDR3 reads CASSHPTGDGNTEAFF. CDR3 bases: TGTGCCAGCAGTCATCCGACAGGGGACGGGAACACTGAAGCTTTCTTT.

J is TRBJ2-7 and V is TRBV7-9; D possibly corresponds to TRBD2 (5 bases). V was shortened by 2 bases and J by 2 bases, with 13 bases between the two germline ends. This CDR3 is 15 amino acids long. CDR1 is SEHNR, CDR2 FQNEAQ, per germline (reference sequence). Here the CDR3 reads CASSLSGKPTYEQYF. Written as DNA, the CDR3 is TGTGCCAGCAGCTTAAGCGGCAAACCGACCTACGAGCAGTACTTC. The full variable domain, with the rest looked up from reference TRBV7-9 and TRBJ2-7, is DTGVSQNPRHKITKRGQNVTFRCDPISEHNRLYWYRQTLGQGPEFLTYFQNEAQLEKSRLLSDRFSAERPKGSFSTLEIQRTEQGDSAMYLCASSLSGKPTYEQYFGPGTRLTVT.

This chain uses TRBV7-9 with TRBJ2-6, with 7 bases that match TRBD2. The CDR3 is 15 residues long. With 3 bases clipped from V and 7 bases from J, the junction kept 6 bases outside the gene matches. Germline V lookup: CDR1 SEHNR, CDR2 FQNEAQ (reference sequence). CDR3 in amino acids: CASSFLAGVANVLTF. The CDR3 DNA reads TGTGCCAGCAGCTTTTTAGCGGGCGTTGCCAACGTCCTGACTTTC.

DNA for the CDR3: TGTGCCAGTAGTGCGGGACAGGGTCTTCAGCAGTTCTTC. Translating it yields CASSAGQGLQQFF. This chain links TRBV19 with TRBJ2-1, with 9 bases fitting TRBD1. Germline assignment: CDR1 LNHDA and CDR2 SQIVND (reference sequence). The CDR3 has 13 amino acids. The J segment lost 11 bases and the V segment lost 5 bases, leaving 7 bases of the junction unmatched. Variable domain in full (rest from reference TRBV19 and TRBJ2-1): DGGITQSPKYLFRKEGQNVTLSCEQNLNHDAMYWYRQDPGQGLRLIYYSQIVNDFQKGDIAEGYSVSREKKESFPLTVTSAQKNPTAFYLCASSAGQGLQQFFGPGTRLTVL.

The rearrangement uses TRBV7-9 and TRBJ1-2, with a tentative D call TRBD1 (6 bases). The V and J ends lost 2 bases and 6 bases respectively, with 13 bases between them. The germline CDR1 and CDR2 sequences are SEHNR and FQNEAQ (reference sequence). The CDR3 sequence is 14 residues long. CDR3 region: CASSLSGGLDGYTF. CDR3 sequence (DNA): TGTGCCAGCAGCTTATCTGGGGGCTTGGATGGCTACACCTTC.

The V gene is TRBV7-3, the J gene TRBJ1-1; possible D gene TRBD1, 5 bases. Germline V gene sequence: CDR1 SGHTA, CDR2 FQGTGA. V lost 3 bases and J 1 base, leaving 12 bases between the germline ends. The CDR3 is 15 residues long. CDR3 sequence: CASSLGGVENTEAFF. The CDR3 nucleotides read TGTGCCAGCAGCTTGGGGGGGGTGGAGAACACTGAAGCTTTCTTT.

The gene calls are TRBV7-8 and TRBJ1-2; D ambiguous. CDR1 is SGHVS, CDR2 FQNEAQ, per germline. V was cut by 4 bases and J by 8 bases, with 8 bases left in between. CDR3 size: 11 residues. The CDR3 DNA reads as TGTGCCAGCAGCTCCCTCGGAGGCTACACCTTC. Its translation: CASSSLGGYTF.

The chain combines TRBV29-1 with TRBJ2-3; 9 bases align to TRBD2. The germline gives CDR1 SQVTM, CDR2 ANQGSEA. The CDR3 spans 15 residues. V dropped 0 bases and J dropped 6; count of bases not matched to a gene: 7. The DNA for the CDR3 is TGCAGCGTTGAAGATCAAGGTAGCGGGAGTGATACGCAGTATTTT. Translating gives CSVEDQGSGSDTQYF.

V usage is TRBV19 and J usage is TRBJ1-5; D might be TRBD1 (5 bases). Germline-derived CDR1 and CDR2 are LNHDA and SQIVND (reference sequence). This CDR3 is built from 15 residues. V was trimmed by 4 bases and J by 2 bases, leaving 12 bases between them. In DNA form, the CDR3 reads TGTGCCAGTAGTAGGGAGGGGTGGGGCAATCAGCCCCAGCATTTT. Its translation: CASSREGWGNQPQHF. Filled out from reference TRBV19 and TRBJ1-5, the complete variable domain reads DGGITQSPKYLFRKEGQNVTLSCEQNLNHDAMYWYRQDPGQGLRLIYYSQIVNDFQKGDIAEGYSVSREKKESFPLTVTSAQKNPTAFYLCASSREGWGNQPQHFGDGTRLSIL.

The chain uses TRBV4-1 and TRBJ2-5, with D unresolved. Germline CDR1 reads MGHRA; CDR2 reads YSYEKL. CDR3 length: 13 residues. The germline V and J ends were trimmed by 4 bases and 1 base, with 7 bases remaining between them. CDR3 in amino acids: CASSLDIQETQYF. The CDR3 DNA sequence: TGCGCCAGCAGCCTCGACATCCAAGAGACCCAGTACTTC.

V usage is TRBV6-1 and J usage is TRBJ1-5, with D unresolved. V shed 6 bases and J shed 1 base, with 7 bases lying between them. Germline CDR1 and CDR2: MNHNS and SASEGT. CDR3 length equals 13 residues. The CDR3 DNA reads TGTGCCAGCAGGATGGACAGCAATCAGCCCCAGCATTTT. Amino acids: CASRMDSNQPQHF.

This rearrangement joins TRBV6-6 to TRBJ2-5; D possibly corresponds to TRBD2 (7 bases). Germline assignment: CDR1 MNHNY and CDR2 SVGAGI (reference sequence). The CDR3 is 15 residues long. The V and J ends lost 2 bases and 2 bases respectively, with 12 bases between them. The CDR3 DNA follows: TGTGCCAGCAGTTACGGGGGCGGGGGACAAGAGACCCAGTACTTC. This encodes CASSYGGGGQETQYF.